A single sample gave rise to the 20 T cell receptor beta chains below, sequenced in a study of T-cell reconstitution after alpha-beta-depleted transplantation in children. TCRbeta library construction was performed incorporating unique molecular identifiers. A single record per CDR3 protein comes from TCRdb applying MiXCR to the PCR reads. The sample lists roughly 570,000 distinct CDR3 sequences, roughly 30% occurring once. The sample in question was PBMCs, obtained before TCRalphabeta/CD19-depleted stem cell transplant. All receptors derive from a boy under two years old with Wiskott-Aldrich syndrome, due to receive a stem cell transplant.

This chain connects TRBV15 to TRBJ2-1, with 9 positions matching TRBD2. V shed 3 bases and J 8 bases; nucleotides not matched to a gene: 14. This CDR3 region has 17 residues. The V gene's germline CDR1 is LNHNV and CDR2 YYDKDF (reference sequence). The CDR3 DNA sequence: TGTGCCACCAGCAGGCCCTTCGGTAGCGGGAGCTCCGATGAGCAGTTCTTC. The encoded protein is CATSRPFGSGSSDEQFF.

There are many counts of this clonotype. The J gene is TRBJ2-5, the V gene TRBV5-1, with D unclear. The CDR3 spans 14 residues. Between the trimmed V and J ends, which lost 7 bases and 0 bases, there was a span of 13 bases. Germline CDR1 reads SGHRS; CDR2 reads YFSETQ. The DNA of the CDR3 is TGCGCCAGCGAGCTCAATGGGTACCAAGAGACCCAGTACTTC. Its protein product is CASELNGYQETQYF.

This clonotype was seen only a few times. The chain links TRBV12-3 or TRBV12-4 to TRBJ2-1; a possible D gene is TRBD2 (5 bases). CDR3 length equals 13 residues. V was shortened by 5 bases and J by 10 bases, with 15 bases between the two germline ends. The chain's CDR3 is CASSIRTGGEQFF. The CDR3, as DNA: TGTGCCAGCAGTATCCGGACTGGCGGCGAGCAGTTCTTC.

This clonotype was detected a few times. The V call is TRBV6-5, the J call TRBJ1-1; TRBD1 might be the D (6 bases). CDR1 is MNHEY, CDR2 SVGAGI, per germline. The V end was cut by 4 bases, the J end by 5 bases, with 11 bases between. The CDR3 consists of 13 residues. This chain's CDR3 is CASSFNRATEAFF. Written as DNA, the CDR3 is TGTGCCAGCAGTTTCAACAGGGCTACTGAAGCTTTCTTT.

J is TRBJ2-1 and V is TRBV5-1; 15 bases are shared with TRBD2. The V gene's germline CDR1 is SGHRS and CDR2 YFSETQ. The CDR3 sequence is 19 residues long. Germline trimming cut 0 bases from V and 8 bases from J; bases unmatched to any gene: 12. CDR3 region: CASSLERGTSGRSSYEQFF. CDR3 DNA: TGCGCCAGCAGCTTGGAAAGGGGGACTAGCGGGAGGAGCAGCTATGAGCAGTTCTTC.

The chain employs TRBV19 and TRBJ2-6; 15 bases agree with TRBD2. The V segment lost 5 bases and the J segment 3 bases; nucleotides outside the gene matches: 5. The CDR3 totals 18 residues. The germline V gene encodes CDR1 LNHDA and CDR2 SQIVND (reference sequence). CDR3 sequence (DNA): TGTGCCAGTAGTCCGGGACTAGCGGGAGGAGTTGGGGCCAACGTCCTGACTTTC. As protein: CASSPGLAGGVGANVLTF. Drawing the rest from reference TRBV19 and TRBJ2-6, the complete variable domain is DGGITQSPKYLFRKEGQNVTLSCEQNLNHDAMYWYRQDPGQGLRLIYYSQIVNDFQKGDIAEGYSVSREKKESFPLTVTSAQKNPTAFYLCASSPGLAGGVGANVLTFGAGSRLTVL.

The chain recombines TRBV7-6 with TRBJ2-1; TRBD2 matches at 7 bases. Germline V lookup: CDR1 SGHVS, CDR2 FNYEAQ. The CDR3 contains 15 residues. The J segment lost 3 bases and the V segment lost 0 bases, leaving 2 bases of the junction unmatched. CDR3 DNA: TGTGCCAGCAGCTTAGCGGGAGGGTTCTACAATGAGCAGTTCTTC. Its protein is CASSLAGGFYNEQFF.

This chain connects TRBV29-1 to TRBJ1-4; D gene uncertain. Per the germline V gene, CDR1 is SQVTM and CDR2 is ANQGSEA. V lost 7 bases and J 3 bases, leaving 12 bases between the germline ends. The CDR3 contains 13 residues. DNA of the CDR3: TGCAGCGCTATGAGACAAGCTAATGAAAAACTGTTTTTT. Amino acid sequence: CSAMRQANEKLFF.

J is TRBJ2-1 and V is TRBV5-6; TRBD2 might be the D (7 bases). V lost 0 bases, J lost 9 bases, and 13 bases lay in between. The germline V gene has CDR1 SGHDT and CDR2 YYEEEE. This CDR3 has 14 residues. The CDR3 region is CASSLVGLGGEQFF. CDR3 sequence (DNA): TGTGCCAGCAGCTTGGTCGGACTAGGGGGTGAGCAGTTCTTC.

The CDR3 region is CASSLKGFTQYF. CDR3 in DNA: TGTGCCAGCAGCTTGAAGGGTTTTACGCAGTATTTT. The rearrangement joins TRBV5-5 to TRBJ2-3, with D unclear. CDR1 and CDR2 (germline): SGHKS, YYEKEE (reference sequence). Trimming pared 1 base from V and 8 bases from J, leaving 8 bases between. The CDR3 has 12 residues.

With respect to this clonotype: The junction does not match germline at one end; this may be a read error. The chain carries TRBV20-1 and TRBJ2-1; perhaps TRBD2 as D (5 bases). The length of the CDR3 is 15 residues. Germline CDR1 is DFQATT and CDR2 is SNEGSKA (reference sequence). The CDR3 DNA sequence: TGCAGTGCTAGAGGGCCACTAGTCTCCGACAATGAGCAGTTCTTC. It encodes CSARGPLVSDNEQFF.

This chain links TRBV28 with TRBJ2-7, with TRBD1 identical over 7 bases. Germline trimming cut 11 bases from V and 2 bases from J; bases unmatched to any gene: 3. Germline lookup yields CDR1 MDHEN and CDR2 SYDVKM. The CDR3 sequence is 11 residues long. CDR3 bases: TGTGCCGAGGGGACAGCCTACGAGCAGTACTTC. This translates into CAEGTAYEQYF. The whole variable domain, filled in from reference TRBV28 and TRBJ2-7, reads DVKVTQSSRYLVKRTGEKVFLECVQDMDHENMFWYRQDPGLGLRLIYFSYDVKMKEKGDIPEGYSVSREKKERFSLILESASTNQTSMYLCAEGTAYEQYFGPGTRLTVT.

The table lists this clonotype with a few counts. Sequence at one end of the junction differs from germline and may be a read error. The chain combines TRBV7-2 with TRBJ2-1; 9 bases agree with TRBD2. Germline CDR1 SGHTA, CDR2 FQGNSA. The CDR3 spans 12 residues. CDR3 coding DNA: TGTGCCAGCAGCTTAGGAACCGGCGGGGGGGACTTC. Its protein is CASSLGTGGGDF. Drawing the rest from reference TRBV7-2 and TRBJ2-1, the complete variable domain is GAGVSQSPSNKVTEKGKDVELRCDPISGHTALYWYRQSLGQGLEFLIYFQGNSAPDKSGLPSDRFSAERTGGSVSTLTIQRTQQEDSAVYLCASSLGTGGGDFGPGTRLTVL.

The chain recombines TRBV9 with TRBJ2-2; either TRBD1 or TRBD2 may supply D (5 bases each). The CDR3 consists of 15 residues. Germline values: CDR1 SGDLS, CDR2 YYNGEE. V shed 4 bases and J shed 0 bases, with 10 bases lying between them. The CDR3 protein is CASSRWGSNTGELFF. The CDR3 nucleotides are TGTGCCAGCAGCCGTTGGGGGTCGAACACCGGGGAGCTGTTTTTT.

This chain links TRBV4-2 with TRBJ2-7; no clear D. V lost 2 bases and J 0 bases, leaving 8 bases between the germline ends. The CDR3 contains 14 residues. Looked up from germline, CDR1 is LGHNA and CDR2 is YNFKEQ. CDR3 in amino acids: CASSQMAVSYEQYF. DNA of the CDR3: TGTGCCAGCAGCCAAATGGCTGTCTCCTACGAGCAGTACTTC.

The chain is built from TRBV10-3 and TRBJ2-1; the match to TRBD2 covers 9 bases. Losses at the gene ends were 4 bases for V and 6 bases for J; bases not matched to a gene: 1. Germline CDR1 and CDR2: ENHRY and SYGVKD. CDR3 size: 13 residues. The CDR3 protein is CAISGLAVNEQFF. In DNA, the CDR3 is TGTGCCATCAGTGGACTAGCGGTCAATGAGCAGTTCTTC.

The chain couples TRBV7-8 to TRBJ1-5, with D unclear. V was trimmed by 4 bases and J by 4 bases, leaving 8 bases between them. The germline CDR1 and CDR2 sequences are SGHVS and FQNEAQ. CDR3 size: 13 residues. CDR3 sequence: CASSSLGNQPQHF. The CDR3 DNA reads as TGTGCCAGCAGCTCCCTAGGGAATCAGCCCCAGCATTTT.

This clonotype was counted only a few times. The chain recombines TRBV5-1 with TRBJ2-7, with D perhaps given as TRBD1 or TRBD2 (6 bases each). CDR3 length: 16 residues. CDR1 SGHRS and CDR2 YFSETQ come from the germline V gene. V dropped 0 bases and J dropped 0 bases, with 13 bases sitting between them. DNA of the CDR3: TGCGCCAGCAGCTTGGAGGTCGGGGGCATCTCCTACGAGCAGTACTTC. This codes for CASSLEVGGISYEQYF.

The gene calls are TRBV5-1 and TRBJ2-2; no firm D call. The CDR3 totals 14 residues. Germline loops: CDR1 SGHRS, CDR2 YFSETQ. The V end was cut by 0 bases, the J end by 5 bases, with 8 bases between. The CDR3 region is CASSLELLTGELFF. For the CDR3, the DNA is TGCGCCAGCAGCTTGGAACTATTAACCGGGGAGCTGTTTTTT. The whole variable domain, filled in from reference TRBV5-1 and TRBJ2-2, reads KAGVTQTPRYLIKTRGQQVTLSCSPISGHRSVSWYQQTPGQGLQFLFEYFSETQRNKGNFPGRFSGRQFSNSRSEMNVSTLELGDSALYLCASSLELLTGELFFGEGSRLTVL.

The DNA of the CDR3 is TGTGCCAGCAGCAAAGTAACGGAGTCCCTCACTGAAGCTTTCTTT. Amino acid sequence: CASSKVTESLTEAFF. The chain employs TRBV21-1 and TRBJ1-1. TRBV21-1 constitutes a pseudogene. This CDR3 has 15 amino acids.